These T cell receptor beta chains were read from a single sample in a study of cytomegalovirus exposure and HLA in healthy donors. Method: immunoSEQ multiplex PCR; TCRdb's copy keeps in-frame clones and lacks some. Of 150,000 to 200,000 clones in the sample, around three quarters are singletons; the top ten hold approximately 2.1%. Source material: PBMCs. The receptor source for this set is a man aged 25 to 40 in good health and CMV-seronegative. CDR3s include the opening cysteine and the closing phenylalanine or tryptophan. Each record gives: V gene, J gene, CDR3 length, CDR3 protein.

>TRBV7-7|TRBJ2-1|16
CASSPGTRPSDNEQFF
>TRBV6-5|.|13
CASSYTTGYEQYF
>TRBV4-1|TRBJ1-1|13
CASSLAGAGGAFF
>TRBV27|TRBJ2-2|17
CASSLRTSGANTGELFF
>TRBV28|TRBJ2-3|15
CASRRLAGRADTQYF
>TRBV9|TRBJ2-1|14
CASSVAQGVREQFF
>TRBV10-2|TRBJ2-1|15
CASMGGPSSYNEQFF
>TRBV29-1|TRBJ2-1|17
CSVEAGWNRRAYNEQFF
>TRBV11-3|TRBJ2-3|14
CASSFMRDTDTQYF
>TRBV9|TRBJ2-2|17
CASSVAVAPMNTGELFF
>TRBV6-1|TRBJ1-2|13
CASSERGWNGYTF
>TRBV28|TRBJ2-7|13
CASSSGGTYEQYF
>TRBV28|TRBJ1-6|15
CASSLGGAQNSPLHF
>TRBV2|TRBJ2-7|17
CASQSIASGGSDYEQYF
>TRBV5-1|TRBJ1-6|21
CASSLVSNEGRKSSYNSPLHF
>TRBV29-1|TRBJ2-7|12
CSVVPGQGEQYF
>TRBV27|TRBJ1-3|16
CASSLARPGPGNTIYF
>TRBV28|TRBJ2-7|17
CASNPGLAPILSYEQYF
>TRBV2|TRBJ2-1|15
CASRGLAGGYNEQFF
>TRBV5-8|TRBJ2-6|15
CASSGSISGANVLTF
>TRBV7-9|TRBJ2-7|16
CASSSQTGVLPYEQYF
>TRBV19|TRBJ1-6|12
CATGQGYSPLHF
>TRBV2|TRBJ2-1|14
CASRNAQGSNEQFF
>TRBV5-4|TRBJ2-7|16
CASSLGTSGSGYEQYF
>TRBV14|TRBJ2-1|16
CASSHVAGGPWNEQFF
>TRBV10-3|TRBJ1-4|14
CATWLGQGTEKLFF
>TRBV2|TRBJ2-4|15
CASSEAPLTRGKEYF
>TRBV7-3|TRBJ2-1|14
CASSLGTSSSEQFF
>TRBV28|TRBJ2-4|15
CASSDLTGAKNIQYF
>TRBV15|TRBJ1-5|16
CATSRDEERSNQPQHF
>TRBV28|TRBJ2-5|14
CASSLLVAEETQYF
>TRBV6-1|TRBJ2-7|14
CASSGGTSGYEQYF
>TRBV4-1|TRBJ2-5|17
CASSHGTSGRGKETQYF
>TRBV5-1|TRBJ2-3|14
CASRDRQSTDTQYF
>TRBV7-8|TRBJ2-3|11
CASTPLHTQYF
>TRBV19|TRBJ2-7|18
CASSFRDSRLTSSYEQYF
>TRBV27|TRBJ2-7|13
CASSSADGYEQYF
>TRBV7-3|TRBJ2-2|16
CASSLSGLVGSGELFF
>TRBV5-6|TRBJ2-5|16
CASSSLDISIGETQYF
>TRBV7-8|TRBJ2-7|12
CAVAAPGYEQYF
>TRBV28|TRBJ1-2|14
CASSLYQTGAGYTF
>TRBV5-5|TRBJ2-6|15
CASSRTGPGANVLTF
>TRBV27|TRBJ1-1|15
CASSPFGARNTEAFF
>TRBV6-1|TRBJ2-7|13
CASRVSSPYEQYF
>TRBV6-4|TRBJ2-7|16
CASSVLAGGSRAEQYF
>TRBV19|TRBJ2-1|13
CASSLQEYNEQFF
>TRBV5-6|TRBJ2-5|15
CASSPGTGGLETQYF
>TRBV5-1|TRBJ1-1|15
CASSPEGIQNTEAFF
>TRBV10-3|TRBJ1-1|16
CAISESSGPLNTEAFF
>TRBV19|TRBJ2-1|15
CASSIRRATYNEQFF
>TRBV6-5|TRBJ2-7|14
CASSYPSSTNEQYF
>TRBV5-1|TRBJ2-5|15
CASSLEGGQLETQYF
>TRBV6-1|TRBJ2-5|13
CASRTTGRETQYF
>TRBV2|TRBJ1-4|14
CASGLDRTNEKLFF
>TRBV5-1|TRBJ2-7|13
CASSLVGSYEQYF
>TRBV27|TRBJ1-6|17
CASSPGGSLGQNSPLHF
>TRBV13|TRBJ1-1|15
CASSVVQRRNTEAFF
>TRBV29-1|TRBJ2-3|14
CSVATSGSTDTQYF
>TRBV14|TRBJ1-6|15
CASSQGRLGNSPLHF
>TRBV5-4|TRBJ2-3|13
CASSRLGANTQYF